This T cell receptor (beta chain) was documented in a study of blood T cell repertoires in COVID-19. TCRdb's copy holds only in-frame clones and misses some; the assay was immunoSEQ multiplex PCR. The sample contains approximately 80,000 clones, 76% of which appear only once. The CDR3 contains 14 residues. The V end was cut by 3 bases, the J end by 5 bases, with 14 bases between. Per germline, CDR1 MNHNS and CDR2 SASEGT. The chain recombines TRBV6-1 with TRBJ2-7; TRBD2 is a possible D gene (5 bases). This sequence was found in a man between 65 and 85 years old with active or convalescent COVID-19. What was sequenced was peripheral blood. The chain's CDR3 is CASSEFRGRNEQYF. The CDR3 nucleotides read TGTGCCAGCAGTGAGTTCCGGGGTAGAAACGAGCAGTACTTC.